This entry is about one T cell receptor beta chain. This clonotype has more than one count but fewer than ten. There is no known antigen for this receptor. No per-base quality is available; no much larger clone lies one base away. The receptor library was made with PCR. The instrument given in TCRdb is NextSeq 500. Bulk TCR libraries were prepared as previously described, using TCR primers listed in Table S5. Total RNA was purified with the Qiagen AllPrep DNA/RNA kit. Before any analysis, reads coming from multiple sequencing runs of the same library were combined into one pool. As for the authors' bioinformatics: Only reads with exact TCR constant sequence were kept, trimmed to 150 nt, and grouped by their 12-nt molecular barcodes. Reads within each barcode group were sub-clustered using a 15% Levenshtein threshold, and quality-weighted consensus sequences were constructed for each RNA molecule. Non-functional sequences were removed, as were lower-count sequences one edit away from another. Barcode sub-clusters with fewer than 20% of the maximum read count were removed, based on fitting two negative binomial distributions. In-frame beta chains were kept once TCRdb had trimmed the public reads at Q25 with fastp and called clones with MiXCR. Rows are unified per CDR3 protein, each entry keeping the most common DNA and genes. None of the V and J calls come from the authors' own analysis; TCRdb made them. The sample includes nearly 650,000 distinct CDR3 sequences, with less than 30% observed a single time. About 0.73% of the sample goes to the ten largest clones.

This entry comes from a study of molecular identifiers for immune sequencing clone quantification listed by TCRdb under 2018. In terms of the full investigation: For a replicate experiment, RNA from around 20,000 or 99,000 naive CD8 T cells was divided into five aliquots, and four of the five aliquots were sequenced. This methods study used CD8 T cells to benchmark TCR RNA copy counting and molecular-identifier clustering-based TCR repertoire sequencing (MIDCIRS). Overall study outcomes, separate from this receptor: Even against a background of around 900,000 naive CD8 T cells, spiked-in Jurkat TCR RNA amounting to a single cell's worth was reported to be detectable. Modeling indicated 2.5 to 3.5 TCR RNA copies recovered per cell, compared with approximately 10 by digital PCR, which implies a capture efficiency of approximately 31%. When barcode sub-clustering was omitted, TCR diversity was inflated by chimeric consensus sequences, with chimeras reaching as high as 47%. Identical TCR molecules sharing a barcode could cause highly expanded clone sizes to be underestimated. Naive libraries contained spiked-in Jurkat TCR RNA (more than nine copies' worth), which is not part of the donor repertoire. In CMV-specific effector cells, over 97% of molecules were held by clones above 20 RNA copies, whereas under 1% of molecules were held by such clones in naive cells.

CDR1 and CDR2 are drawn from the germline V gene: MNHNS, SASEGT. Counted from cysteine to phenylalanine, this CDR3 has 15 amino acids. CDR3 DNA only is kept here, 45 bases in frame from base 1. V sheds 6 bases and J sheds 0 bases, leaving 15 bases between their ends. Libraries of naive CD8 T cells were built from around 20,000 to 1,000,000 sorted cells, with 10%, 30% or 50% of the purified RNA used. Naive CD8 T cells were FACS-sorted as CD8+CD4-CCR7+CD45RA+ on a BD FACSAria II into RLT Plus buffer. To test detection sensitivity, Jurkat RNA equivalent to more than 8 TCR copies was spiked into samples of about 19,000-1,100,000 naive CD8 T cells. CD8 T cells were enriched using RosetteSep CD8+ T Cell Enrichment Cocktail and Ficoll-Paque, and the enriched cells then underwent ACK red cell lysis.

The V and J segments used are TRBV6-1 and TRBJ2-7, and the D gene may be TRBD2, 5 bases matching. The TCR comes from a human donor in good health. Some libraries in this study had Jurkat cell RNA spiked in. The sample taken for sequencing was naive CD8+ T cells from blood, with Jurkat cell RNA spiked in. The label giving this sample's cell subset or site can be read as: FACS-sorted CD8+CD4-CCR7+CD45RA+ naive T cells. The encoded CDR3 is CASSRIRDFSYEQYF. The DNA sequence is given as TGTGCCAGCAGCAGGATTCGGGATTTCTCCTACGAGCAGTACTTC.